The rows below give T cell receptor beta chains drawn from one sample of a study of beta chain features in type 1 diabetes. Sequencing was performed with immunoSEQ multiplex PCR; in TCRdb, only in-frame clones are kept and a portion is missing. The table lists about 160,000 clones, just over 8% of them singletons. Sequences were obtained from central memory CD4+ T cells from blood. These receptors were taken from a woman in her late teens or twenties with type 1 diabetes. CDR3s include the opening cysteine and the closing phenylalanine or tryptophan. Each record gives: clone size, CDR3 length, D gene, V gene, J gene, CDR3 DNA, CDR3 protein. A D gene is named only where the DNA matches it firmly. Where a row states a size, it is once, few, many or the class of an expanded clone; other rows omit it.

few	15	TRBD2	TRBV6-5	TRBJ2-1	TGTGCCAGCAGTTACGAGTTGTCTAGCGGGAGAGTGCAGTTCTTC	CASSYELSSGRVQFF
few	12	-	TRBV11-2	TRBJ2-2	TGTGCCAGCAGCTTCCAGGGCGGGGAGCTGTTTTTT	CASSFQGGELFF
few	15	-	TRBV4-3	TRBJ2-3	TGCGCCAGCAGCCAAGACGCCGCGAGCACAGATACGCAGTATTTT	CASSQDAASTDTQYF
once	14	-	TRBV5-1	TRBJ1-2	TGCGCCAGCAGCTTGGACAGGGAAAACTATGGCTACACCTTC	CASSLDRENYGYTF
-	17	-	TRBV27	TRBJ2-3	TGTGCCAGCAGTTCCCTGACAGGCATCACTAGCACAGATACGCAGTATTTT	CASSSLTGITSTDTQYF
few	15	-	TRBV7-9	TRBJ1-5	TGTGCCAGCAGCAAAATCTCGGGTGGCAATCAGCCCCAGCATTTT	CASSKISGGNQPQHF
-	14	TRBD1	TRBV2	TRBJ2-5	TGTGCCAGCAGAGATCCCGGGACAGAAGAGACCCAGTACTTC	CASRDPGTEETQYF
-	18	TRBD2	TRBV7-9	TRBJ2-6	TGTGCCAGCAGCTTAGCACCTAGCGGGAGGTCTGGGGCCAACGTCCTGACTTTC	CASSLAPSGRSGANVLTF
many	17	TRBD1	TRBV14	TRBJ2-5	TGTGCCAGCAGCCAACGGGACAGGAAAGGAGGCCAAGAGACCCAGTACTTC	CASSQRDRKGGQETQYF
-	15	TRBD2	TRBV11-2	TRBJ2-5	TGTGCCAGCAGCCCAGGGGCGCGGGGGGGCGAGACCCAGTACTTC	CASSPGARGGETQYF
few	15	-	TRBV7-9	TRBJ2-6	TGTGCCAGCAGCCCTAGGGGCTCTGGGGCCAACGTCCTGACTTTC	CASSPRGSGANVLTF
-	13	-	TRBV30	TRBJ1-5	TGTGCCTGGAGTGTAGGAGGGAATCAGCCCCAGCATTTT	CAWSVGGNQPQHF
few	16	TRBD2	TRBV4-2	TRBJ2-7	TGTGCCAGCAGCCAAGAAAGGGTCGGGGGGAGAAGCGAGCAGTACTTC	CASSQERVGGRSEQYF
few	14	-	TRBV4-3	TRBJ2-3	TGCGCCAGCAGCCAAGAGTCTGGGAGCGGTACGCAGTATTTT	CASSQESGSGTQYF
-	15	TRBD1	TRBV5-1	TRBJ1-2	TGCGCCAGCAGCTTGGGAACAGGGGGAGTCTATGGCTACACCTTC	CASSLGTGGVYGYTF
-	14	-	TRBV29-1	TRBJ2-5	TGCAGCGTCCTGAAACAGGCCCCAGAAGGGACCCAGTACTTC	CSVLKQAPEGTQYF
many	15	-	TRBV7-2	TRBJ2-1	TGTGCCAGCAGCTTAGGCCCCGGGACTCTTAATGAGCAGTTCTTC	CASSLGPGTLNEQFF
-	16	-	TRBV5-1	TRBJ1-1	TGCGCCAGCAGCTTGGCCTCGGGAGGGATGAACACTGAAGCTTTCTTT	CASSLASGGMNTEAFF
-	15	TRBD1	TRBV11-3	TRBJ2-2	TGTGCCAGCAGCTTAGCGCAGGGGGACACCGGGGAGCTGTTTTTT	CASSLAQGDTGELFF
few	12	TRBD1	TRBV28	TRBJ1-2	TGTGCCAGCAGTTCAGGGGGCTATGGCTACACCTTC	CASSSGGYGYTF
few	12	-	TRBV25-1	TRBJ2-5	TGTGCCAGCAGTTTATCTCGGGAGACCCAGTACTTC	CASSLSRETQYF
-	12	-	TRBV2	TRBJ2-5	TGTGCCAGCAGAGCTAGGGGAGAGACCCAGTACTTC	CASRARGETQYF
many	16	-	TRBV7-9	TRBJ2-7	TGTGCCAGCAGCTTAAAGGAGGGCTTTAGCTCCTACGAGCAGTACTTC	CASSLKEGFSSYEQYF
-	15	-	TRBV6-6	TRBJ2-5	TGTGCCAGCAGTTACGGAGGGGGCAAGGAAGAGACCCAGTACTTC	CASSYGGGKEETQYF
few	15	TRBD2	TRBV5-1	TRBJ2-2	TGCGCCAGCAGCACAACTAGCGGCCTCCCCGGGGAGCTGTTTTTT	CASSTTSGLPGELFF
-	15	TRBD2	TRBV28	TRBJ2-7	TGTGCCAGCAGGCGACCAGCGGGAGATTCCTACGAGCAGTACTTC	CASRRPAGDSYEQYF
few	13	-	TRBV7-9	TRBJ2-7	TGTGCCAGCAGCCTACAGGGAGTGGACGAGCAGTACTTC	CASSLQGVDEQYF
few	14	-	TRBV5-6	TRBJ1-4	TGTGCCAGCAGCTTTAAACAGGGACGTGAAAAACTGTTTTTT	CASSFKQGREKLFF
few	16	-	TRBV7-2	TRBJ2-7	TGTGCCAGCAGCTTAGTGGTGCCGGGAGACCTCTACGAGCAGTACTTC	CASSLVVPGDLYEQYF
-	14	TRBD1	TRBV5-4	TRBJ1-4	TGTGCCAGCAGCCAACAGGGGGCCGTTGAAAAACTGTTTTTT	CASSQQGAVEKLFF
few	15	TRBD1	TRBV18	TRBJ2-7	TGTGCCAGCTCACCACCTGCCAGGGGGTTTTACGAGCAGTACTTC	CASSPPARGFYEQYF
few	15	-	TRBV11-2	TRBJ2-7	TGTGCCAGCAGCTCAAGCGACGGGAGAGGCTACGAGCAGTACTTC	CASSSSDGRGYEQYF
-	12	TRBD1	TRBV19	TRBJ2-2	TGTAGAGGGGACAGGGGCAGCGGGGAGCTGTTTTTT	CRGDRGSGELFF
-	15	TRBD1	TRBV7-2	TRBJ2-7	TGTGCCAGCAGCTTAGGTGTGGGACAGAGTTACGAGCAGTACTTC	CASSLGVGQSYEQYF
-	16	TRBD1	TRBV7-2	TRBJ2-3	TGTGCCAGCAGCTTAGCCGGGGACAGGGGGACAGATACGCAGTATTTT	CASSLAGDRGTDTQYF
few	13	-	TRBV11-2	TRBJ2-7	TGTGCCAGCAGCTTAGATTTACACAATCAGCAGTACTTC	CASSLDLHNQQYF
-	11	-	TRBV29-1	TRBJ2-7	TGCAGCGTTGTTACACAGATCGAGCAGTACTTC	CSVVTQIEQYF
few	14	TRBD1	TRBV27	TRBJ1-6	TGTGCCAGCGGACAGGTCTCCTATAATTCACCCCTCCACTTT	CASGQVSYNSPLHF
few	14	TRBD1	TRBV29-1	TRBJ1-1	TGCAGCGCAACCCCCGGGACAGTGGGTACTGAAGCTTTCTTT	CSATPGTVGTEAFF
-	17	-	TRBV18	TRBJ2-7	TGTGCCAGCTCACTTGCGCCGGGGGTCCCTTTCTCCTACGAGCAGTACTTC	CASSLAPGVPFSYEQYF
few	11	-	TRBV2	TRBJ2-3	TGTGCCTCCACTACCTATGATACGCAGTATTTT	CASTTYDTQYF
-	11	-	TRBV6-6	TRBJ1-5	TGTGCCAGCGGGGGGGATCAGCCCCAGCATTTT	CASGGDQPQHF
few	14	-	TRBV15	TRBJ2-3	TGTGCCACCAGCAGAGCCGGAGGAGGGGATACGCAGTATTTT	CATSRAGGGDTQYF
few	15	TRBD2	TRBV7-2	TRBJ2-7	TGTGCCAGCAGCTTCTCCGGGACTAGGGGCTACGAGCAGTACTTC	CASSFSGTRGYEQYF
-	10	-	TRBV28	TRBJ2-3	TGTGCCACCGGTCCTGATACGCAGTATTTT	CATGPDTQYF
few	15	TRBD1	TRBV19	TRBJ1-4	TGTGCCAGTAGTAAACGGGACAGTCGGAATGAAAAACTGTTTTTT	CASSKRDSRNEKLFF
many	14	-	TRBV14	TRBJ2-1	TGTGCCAGCAGCCAGGCTAGCGAATACAATGAGCAGTTCTTC	CASSQASEYNEQFF